What follows are 23 T cell receptor beta chains derived from one specimen sequenced in a study of T cell responses to AZD1222 COVID-19 vaccine (dated by TCRdb to the early 2020s). Libraries were made using the immunoSEQ multiplex PCR assay. TCRdb holds this immuneACCESS table with in-frame rearrangements only. Some clones are missing; in checked studies, unresolved V genes explain under half, and the rest has no known cause. The sample table contains some 180,000 clones; only one count was recorded for 92% of them. The top ten clonotypes cover around 1.9% of the sample. Read against the paper, the sample's time point label means: about 28 days (+/-7) after the second vaccine dose. Sequenced here: peripheral blood, sampled 28 days after the second AZD1222 dose. These receptors all stem from an adult who received the AZD1222 COVID-19 vaccine.

The rearrangement joins TRBV4-3 to TRBJ1-3; D gene ambiguous. Trimming took 0 bases from V and 4 from J, leaving 10 bases between them. The CDR3 extends over 15 amino acids. Germline CDR1 and CDR2: LGHNA and YSLEER. The CDR3 region has the DNA TGCGCCAGCAGCCAAGATGTGGGCTGGGGAAACACCATATATTTT. This gives the protein CASSQDVGWGNTIYF.

The sample holds one count of this clone. This chain joins TRBV5-4 and TRBJ2-5; 13 bases are shared with TRBD2. The junction had 8 bases not matched to a gene; V was cut back by 4 bases and J by 5 bases. CDR1 and CDR2 (germline): SGHNT, YYREEE (reference sequence). This CDR3 has 16 residues. In DNA, the CDR3 is TGTGCCAGCAGCATGACTAGCGGGGGGCCGGGGGAGACCCAGTACTTC. This gives the protein CASSMTSGGPGETQYF. Full variable domain (missing parts from reference TRBV5-4 and TRBJ2-5): ETGVTQSPTHLIKTRGQQVTLRCSSQSGHNTVSWYQQALGQGPQFIFQYYREEENGRGNFPPRFSGLQFPNYSSELNVNALELDDSALYLCASSMTSGGPGETQYFGPGTRLLVL.

This chain links TRBV5-4 with TRBJ2-4; 9 bases are shared with TRBD1. This CDR3 is built from 15 residues. V lost 2 bases to trimming and J lost 7 bases; unmatched junction nucleotides: 7. Per germline, CDR1 SGHNT and CDR2 YYREEE (reference sequence). The DNA for the CDR3 is TGTGCCAGCAGCTTCATCGGGACAGGGTCGAACATTCAGTACTTC. This gives the protein CASSFIGTGSNIQYF.

V and J are TRBV6-2 or TRBV6-3 and TRBJ1-1; 8 bases match TRBD1. V gave up 5 bases and J gave up 8 bases; unmatched junction bases: 4. CDR3 size: 12 residues. Germline V gives CDR1 MNHEY, CDR2 SVGEGT. CDR3 nucleotide sequence: TGTGCCAGCAGTGGACAGGGCGGGGAAGCTTTCTTT. The encoded protein is CASSGQGGEAFF.

This chain joins TRBV21-1 and TRBJ1-1; the table's D gene call, TRBD1, was not cross checked with the DNA. TRBV21-1 is noted as a pseudogene. The CDR3 runs to 20 residues. In DNA form, the CDR3 reads TGTGCCAGCAGCAAACCAAGGGGGAGACAGGGGCCCTCGCGAAAGACTGAAGCTTTCTTT. It yields the protein CASSKPRGRQGPSRKTEAFF.

Remarks on this clone: The same CDR3 is also encoded by other DNA sequences in this sample. The V and J genes are TRBV6-5 and TRBJ1-5; D gene uncertain. Germline loops: CDR1 MNHEY, CDR2 SVGAGI. Trimming shortened V by 4 bases and J by 0 bases, and 4 bases separated the two germline ends. The CDR3 is 13 amino acids. The DNA for the CDR3 is TGTGCCAGCAGTTCCCATAGCAATCAGCCCCAGCATTTT. Its translation: CASSSHSNQPQHF.

The rearrangement joins TRBV14 to TRBJ2-3, with TRBD2 identical over 8 bases. CDR1 is SGHDN and CDR2 is FVKESK in the germline V gene. The V segment lost 2 bases and the J segment 2 bases; nucleotides outside the gene matches: 6. This CDR3 is built from 16 residues. As DNA, the CDR3 is TGTGCCAGCAGCCAACTAAGCGGGGGATCCACAGATACGCAGTATTTT. Translated: CASSQLSGGSTDTQYF.

The chain joins TRBV7-9 to TRBJ1-2; D remains unclear. The germline V gene has CDR1 SEHNR and CDR2 FQNEAQ (reference sequence). Between the trimmed V and J ends, which lost 4 bases and 8 bases, there was a span of 11 bases. This CDR3 contains 12 residues. The CDR3 region is CASSSTLGGYTF. DNA for the CDR3: TGTGCCAGCAGCTCAACCCTTGGGGGCTACACCTTC.

The gene calls are TRBV5-1 and TRBJ2-1; 7 nucleotides agree with TRBD2. Trimming removed 4 bases from V and 3 bases from J; junction bases left unmatched: 10. Germline CDR1 SGHRS, CDR2 YFSETQ. The CDR3 loop spans 16 amino acids. The CDR3 DNA is TGCGCCAGCAGCCGAGAAGCGGGGCACGACTACAATGAGCAGTTCTTC. It translates to CASSREAGHDYNEQFF.

The rearrangement joins TRBV5-1 to TRBJ2-2; no clear D. In germline, CDR1 is SGHRS, CDR2 YFSETQ. Between the trimmed V and J ends, which lost 2 bases and 4 bases, there was a span of 15 bases. The CDR3 covers 16 residues. The DNA for the CDR3 is TGCGCCAGCAGCTTCGGAATAGATATATCCACCGGGGAGCTGTTTTTT. Amino acids: CASSFGIDISTGELFF.

The chain links TRBV9 to TRBJ1-4, with D perhaps matching TRBD1 (6 bases). The germline V and J ends were trimmed by 3 bases and 2 bases, with 11 bases remaining between them. CDR3 length: 15 amino acids. CDR1 SGDLS and CDR2 YYNGEE come from the germline V gene. The CDR3, as DNA: TGTGCCAGCAGCGGTGACACAGGGACTAATGAAAAACTGTTTTTT. Amino acids: CASSGDTGTNEKLFF.

This chain links TRBV19 with TRBJ1-1; D call uncertain. This CDR3 is built from 14 residues. The germline CDR1 and CDR2 sequences are LNHDA and SQIVND (reference sequence). The V end was cut by 4 bases, the J end by 4 bases, with 13 bases between. The CDR3 nucleotides are TGTGCCAGTAGTAAGGGAGGGTTTGGCACTGAAGCTTTCTTT. This sequence encodes CASSKGGFGTEAFF.

The chain employs TRBV7-3 and TRBJ1-6; no definite D call. Germline CDR1 is SGHTA and CDR2 is FQGTGA. V lost 3 bases and J 10 bases, leaving 10 bases between the germline ends. CDR3 length: 13 amino acids. In DNA form, the CDR3 reads TGTGCCAGCAGCTTCGGGCGTGAATCACCCCTCCACTTT. Translated: CASSFGRESPLHF.

This sequence joins TRBV10-1 and TRBJ2-5, with 7 bases aligning to TRBD2. Germline values: CDR1 WNHNN, CDR2 SYGVQD (reference sequence). CDR3 length: 14 amino acids. V gave up 11 bases and J gave up 2 bases; unmatched junction bases: 11. DNA of the CDR3: TGCGCCTTAACTCTTCCAGCGGGGCAAGAGACCCAGTACTTC. It is translated as CALTLPAGQETQYF.

Comment on this clone: The same CDR3 is also encoded by other DNA sequences in this sample. This chain uses TRBV7-2 with TRBJ1-2, with D unclear. This CDR3 is 12 amino acids long. V gave up 1 base and J gave up 7 bases, with 7 bases separating them. Germline V lookup: CDR1 SGHTA, CDR2 FQGNSA. For the CDR3, the DNA is TGTGCCAGCAGCTTAGGTGGTGGTGGCTACACCTTC. Protein: CASSLGGGGYTF.

The chain carries TRBV19 and TRBJ2-1; D possibly uses TRBD1 or TRBD2 (5 bases each). Germline-derived CDR1 and CDR2 are LNHDA and SQIVND (reference sequence). V shed 6 bases and J shed 4 bases, with 7 bases lying between them. The length of the CDR3 is 12 residues. CDR3 in amino acids: CASSGAYNEQFF. DNA for the CDR3: TGTGCCAGTAGCGGGGCTTACAATGAGCAGTTCTTC.

The rearrangement links TRBV5-4 to TRBJ2-3; possible D gene TRBD2, 7 bases. This CDR3 has 16 residues. With 6 bases removed from V and 4 bases from J, the gap between germline ends came to 21 bases. CDR1 and CDR2 (germline): SGHNT, YYREEE (reference sequence). CDR3 in DNA: TGTGCCAGCAACCCCAACGTGGGGGGGCGGGCAGATACGCAGTATTTT. Protein: CASNPNVGGRADTQYF. Based on the CDR3 plus reference TRBV5-4 and TRBJ2-3, the full variable domain is ETGVTQSPTHLIKTRGQQVTLRCSSQSGHNTVSWYQQALGQGPQFIFQYYREEENGRGNFPPRFSGLQFPNYSSELNVNALELDDSALYLCASNPNVGGRADTQYFGPGTRLTVL.

The chain couples TRBV19 to TRBJ1-5; 7 bases are a match to TRBD1. Trimming took 7 bases from V and 4 from J; bases not matched to a gene: 4. CDR3 length: 13 residues. Germline assignment: CDR1 LNHDA and CDR2 SQIVND (reference sequence). The CDR3 loop reads CASTGTANQPQHF. Written as DNA, the CDR3 is TGTGCCAGTACCGGGACAGCAAATCAGCCCCAGCATTTT.

V and J are TRBV6-5 and TRBJ1-2, with TRBD1 identical over 8 bases. The CDR3 contains 16 residues. V was pared by 4 bases and J by 12 bases, with 19 bases of the junction left unmatched. Per germline, CDR1 MNHEY and CDR2 SVGAGI. The CDR3 protein is CASSSGGAFGQGGNTF. The CDR3 DNA sequence: TGTGCCAGCAGTTCCGGTGGGGCTTTTGGACAGGGTGGGAACACCTTC.

The genes are TRBV6-2 or TRBV6-3 and TRBJ1-5; 8 positions agree with TRBD1. CDR3 length: 19 residues. CDR1 is MNHEY, CDR2 SVGEGT, per germline. After removal of 2 bases from V and 5 bases from J, the junction contained 17 bases not matched to a gene. This chain's CDR3 is CASSYPSTPGGKPHQPQHF. The CDR3 DNA reads as TGTGCCAGCAGTTACCCTAGCACGCCAGGGGGCAAACCGCATCAGCCCCAGCATTTT.

The chain carries TRBV3-1 (or the pseudogene TRBV3-2) and TRBJ1-2; 10 bases map to TRBD1. The V and J ends lost 4 bases and 7 bases, in that order; junction bases with no gene match: 6. The CDR3 loop spans 14 amino acids. The germline V gene encodes CDR1 LGHDT and CDR2 YNNKEL (reference sequence). CDR3 loop: CASSPDRGRGGYTF. The CDR3 bases are TGTGCCAGCAGCCCCGACAGGGGGCGCGGTGGCTACACCTTC.

The V gene is TRBV7-2, the J gene TRBJ2-7; D is unresolved. The germline CDR1 and CDR2 sequences are SGHTA and FQGNSA. The CDR3 is made up of 15 amino acids. V dropped 4 bases and J dropped 0 bases, with 13 bases sitting between them. In nucleotides, the CDR3 is TGTGCCAGCAGCTCTGCCTCACTGAACTCCTACGAGCAGTACTTC. It translates to CASSSASLNSYEQYF.

The V gene is TRBV19, the J gene TRBJ2-3; D is uncertain. Germline V gene data show CDR1 as LNHDA and CDR2 as SQIVND (reference sequence). V was cut by 2 bases and J by 1 base, with 10 bases left in between. There are 15 residues in the CDR3. This CDR3 is CASSIWFGGTDTQYF. DNA for the CDR3: TGTGCCAGTAGTATATGGTTCGGCGGCACAGATACGCAGTATTTT.